The 16 T cell receptor beta chains below all came from one sample that was sequenced in a study of cytomegalovirus exposure and HLA in healthy donors. Primers for the PCR totalled 60 Vbeta and 13 Jbeta. TCRdb's copy holds only in-frame clones and misses some; the assay was immunoSEQ multiplex PCR. Among about 140,000 clones listed, more than 75% were seen once. The specimen was PBMCs. These receptors all come from a woman in her forties in good health and CMV-seropositive.

This rearrangement joins TRBV19 to TRBJ2-7; the D is unclear. Germline CDR1 and CDR2: LNHDA and SQIVND (reference sequence). This CDR3 region has 14 residues. V shed 5 bases and J shed 0 bases, with 11 bases lying between them. The CDR3 spells CASSPQLTSYEQYF. The CDR3 DNA sequence: TGTGCCAGTAGTCCACAGCTTACCTCCTACGAGCAGTACTTC.

This clone was seen only a few times. The rearrangement joins TRBV6-5 to TRBJ1-5; weak D call: TRBD1 (5 bases). Germline V gene data show CDR1 as MNHEY and CDR2 as SVGAGI. The CDR3 is 13 residues long. V lost 5 bases and J lost 5, with 10 bases in between. The CDR3 here is CASSPDNDQPQHF. CDR3 sequence (DNA): TGTGCCAGCAGTCCGGACAATGATCAGCCCCAGCATTTT.

V gene TRBV15 combines with J gene TRBJ2-1; a possible D gene is TRBD2 (6 bases). Trimming cost V 0 bases and J 6 bases, with 12 bases left between them. The CDR3 has 15 amino acids. CDR1 is LNHNV and CDR2 is YYDKDF in the germline V gene (reference sequence). Here the CDR3 DNA reads TGTGCCACCAGCAGAGATAGGGCGGGGCTCAATGAGCAGTTCTTC. As protein: CATSRDRAGLNEQFF.

The genes are TRBV4-1 and TRBJ1-2; 9 nucleotides line up with TRBD1. The CDR3 is 11 amino acids. The junction had 3 bases not matched to a gene; V was cut back by 11 bases and J by 5 bases. The germline CDR1 and CDR2 sequences are MGHRA and YSYEKL. This CDR3 reads CAAGQGYGYTF. For the CDR3, the DNA is TGCGCCGCGGGACAGGGTTATGGCTACACCTTC.

This chain joins TRBV5-1 and TRBJ2-3, with 9 bases matching TRBD2. Germline values: CDR1 SGHRS, CDR2 YFSETQ. This CDR3 is 14 amino acids long. J lost 3 bases, V lost 4 bases, and 3 bases had no gene match. CDR3 coding DNA: TGCGCCAGCAGCCTGGGACTAGCTACAGATACGCAGTATTTT. Translating gives CASSLGLATDTQYF.

The chain's CDR3 is CASSPRTSGRVYNEQFF. CDR3 nucleotides: TGTGCCAGCAGTCCAAGGACTAGCGGGAGGGTCTACAATGAGCAGTTCTTC. The rearrangement uses TRBV9 and TRBJ2-1; 15 bases align to TRBD2. With V trimmed by 5 bases and J by 3 bases, 6 bases remained unmatched. This CDR3 has 17 amino acids. CDR1 is SGDLS and CDR2 is YYNGEE in the germline V gene.

The gene calls are TRBV30 and TRBJ2-3; 13 bases map to TRBD2. Germline V lookup: CDR1 GTSNPN, CDR2 SVGIG (reference sequence). CDR3 length: 16 amino acids. V trimming: 1 base; J trimming: 6 bases; junction bases outside the gene matches: 7. The chain's CDR3 is CAWSAGLAGVQDTQYF. The CDR3 nucleotides read TGTGCCTGGAGTGCCGGACTAGCGGGAGTCCAGGATACGCAGTATTTT.

V is TRBV18 and J is TRBJ2-5, with 7 bases identical to TRBD1. The junction had 3 bases not matched to a gene; V was cut back by 1 base and J by 1 base. CDR3 length: 15 amino acids. Looked up from germline, CDR1 is KGHSH and CDR2 is LQKENI. The CDR3 loop is CASSPLGTAQETQYF. As DNA, the CDR3 is TGTGCCAGCTCACCACTCGGGACAGCCCAAGAGACCCAGTACTTC.

The chain is built from TRBV30 and TRBJ2-5, with TRBD2 as a possible D gene (6 bases). Germline V lookup: CDR1 GTSNPN, CDR2 SVGIG (reference sequence). The germline V and J ends were trimmed by 2 bases and 4 bases, with 20 bases remaining between them. The CDR3 has 16 amino acids. CDR3 sequence reads: CAWSYLAGRSGETQYF. The CDR3 DNA reads as TGTGCCTGGAGTTACCTCGCGGGGCGGTCCGGAGAGACCCAGTACTTC.

This chain uses TRBV7-9 with TRBJ2-7; weak D call: TRBD1 (6 bases). Between the trimmed V and J ends, which lost 1 base and 6 bases, there was a span of 16 bases. In germline, CDR1 is SEHNR, CDR2 FQNEAQ (reference sequence). This CDR3 has 15 residues. The CDR3 is CASSLERAPRGEQYF. The CDR3 coding sequence is TGTGCCAGCAGCTTAGAGAGGGCCCCCAGGGGCGAGCAGTACTTC.

The V and J genes are TRBV27 and TRBJ1-1; 8 nucleotides line up with TRBD1. V shed 5 bases and J 6 bases; nucleotides not matched to a gene: 11. The CDR3 is 15 amino acids. CDR1 and CDR2 (germline): MNHEY, SMNVEV (reference sequence). Written as DNA, the CDR3 is TGTGCCAGCAGTCCACAGGGGGGGTTGTACCCTGAAGCTTTCTTT. Translating it yields CASSPQGGLYPEAFF.

The chain joins TRBV27 to TRBJ1-1; D is perhaps TRBD1 (5 bases). V was cut by 1 base and J by 1 base, with 13 bases left in between. The germline V gene encodes CDR1 MNHEY and CDR2 SMNVEV (reference sequence). This CDR3 contains 16 residues. Written as DNA, the CDR3 is TGTGCCAGCAGTTTATTTCAGGGCTTGGGGAACACTGAAGCTTTCTTT. Its translation is CASSLFQGLGNTEAFF.

The CDR3 spells CASSQGQYQETQYF. For the CDR3, the DNA is TGCGCCAGCAGCCAGGGACAGTACCAAGAGACCCAGTACTTC. This chain connects TRBV5-1 to TRBJ2-5; the match to TRBD1 covers 7 bases. Germline CDR1 and CDR2: SGHRS and YFSETQ. This CDR3 has 14 residues. Trimming removed 4 bases from V and 0 bases from J; junction bases left unmatched: 3. Looking up the rest from reference TRBV5-1 and TRBJ2-5 gives the full variable domain: KAGVTQTPRYLIKTRGQQVTLSCSPISGHRSVSWYQQTPGQGLQFLFEYFSETQRNKGNFPGRFSGRQFSNSRSEMNVSTLELGDSALYLCASSQGQYQETQYFGPGTRLLVL.

This chain connects TRBV5-1 to TRBJ2-1; possible D gene TRBD2, 6 bases. Germline V gene lookup returns CDR1 SGHRS and CDR2 YFSETQ. Trimming stripped 0 bases from V and 7 bases from J, with 11 bases between. This CDR3 spans 14 amino acids. CDR3 sequence: CASSLVGSSNEQFF. Written as DNA, the CDR3 is TGCGCCAGCAGCTTGGTCGGGAGTTCTAATGAGCAGTTCTTC.

This clone was counted a few times. The chain couples TRBV5-1 to TRBJ2-1, with 8 bases matching TRBD1. Germline CDR1 reads SGHRS; CDR2 reads YFSETQ. There are 15 residues in the CDR3. V dropped 4 bases and J dropped 5; count of bases not matched to a gene: 8. CDR3 sequence reads: CASSPQGAEDNEQFF. CDR3 DNA sequence: TGCGCCAGCAGCCCCCAGGGGGCGGAAGACAATGAGCAGTTCTTC. Full variable domain (remainder filled in from reference TRBV5-1 and TRBJ2-1): KAGVTQTPRYLIKTRGQQVTLSCSPISGHRSVSWYQQTPGQGLQFLFEYFSETQRNKGNFPGRFSGRQFSNSRSEMNVSTLELGDSALYLCASSPQGAEDNEQFFGPGTRLTVL.

The V gene is TRBV6-1, the J gene TRBJ2-1, with D possibly matching TRBD2 (5 bases). Germline lookup yields CDR1 MNHNS and CDR2 SASEGT. Trimming took off 1 base at V and 10 bases at J, with 17 bases between the two ends. The CDR3 runs to 15 residues. CDR3 in DNA: TGTGCCAGCAGTGAAGTAACCCTAAGGAGCGGCGAGCAGTTCTTC. It codes for CASSEVTLRSGEQFF.